The rows below give T cell receptor beta chains drawn from one sample of a study of identical twins. TCRdb ran MiXCR on the 5' RACE reads and lists one entry per CDR3 protein. Of under 350,000 distinct CDR3 sequences detected, roughly 8.6% appear once; the ten largest clones hold roughly 7%. These same data were also listed under a study on yellow fever vaccine responses in identical twins.

The sequenced material came from CD8+ T cells sorted from blood. Receptors originate from a young woman in good health. CDR3s include the opening cysteine and the closing phenylalanine or tryptophan. The order of the fields is CDR3 protein, CDR3 DNA, V gene, D gene, J gene, clone size. The D gene is left open where the match is weak. The listing skips clone size in some rows; elsewhere it reads once, few, many or a size class.

CDR3: CAGGAAGELFF
DNA: TGTGCCGGTGGGGCGGCCGGGGAGCTGTTTTTT
V: TRBV12-3/TRBV12-4
D: NA
J: TRBJ2-2
size: NA

CDR3: CASSAGAGEQYF
DNA: TGTGCCAGCAGCGCGGGGGCGGGAGAGCAGTACTTC
V: TRBV13
D: NA
J: TRBJ2-7
size: many

CDR3: CSAYTGQGIEKLFF
DNA: TGCAGTGCTTATACAGGACAGGGTATTGAAAAACTGTTTTTT
V: TRBV20-1
D: TRBD1
J: TRBJ1-4
size: few

CDR3: CASSQALSGYQDEQYF
DNA: TGTGCCAGCAGCCAAGCCCTGTCAGGGTATCAAGACGAGCAGTACTTC
V: TRBV14
D: NA
J: TRBJ2-7
size: few

CDR3: CSARSEGEQYF
DNA: TGCAGTGCCCGGTCGGAAGGGGAGCAGTACTTC
V: TRBV20-1
D: NA
J: TRBJ2-7
size: few

CDR3: CASRPSSASGSLGTQYF
DNA: TGTGCCAGCAGACCCTCGTCGGCTAGCGGGAGCTTAGGGACCCAGTACTTC
V: TRBV2
D: TRBD2
J: TRBJ2-5
size: NA

CDR3: CATGDRNYEQYF
DNA: TGTGCCACTGGGGACAGAAACTACGAGCAGTACTTC
V: TRBV10-3
D: TRBD1
J: TRBJ2-7
size: many

CDR3: CASRGQGALEQYF
DNA: TGTGCCAGCAGAGGACAGGGGGCACTCGAGCAGTACTTC
V: TRBV11-2
D: TRBD1
J: TRBJ2-7
size: few

CDR3: CASSPPTGTRVQYF
DNA: TGTGCCAGCAGCCCCCCGACCGGGACTAGAGTCCAGTACTTC
V: TRBV7-9
D: TRBD2
J: TRBJ2-7
size: many

CDR3: CSAPLYNEQFF
DNA: TGCAGTGCTCCTCTTTACAATGAGCAGTTCTTC
V: TRBV20-1
D: NA
J: TRBJ2-1
size: NA

CDR3: CASSSTAGTSRETQYF
DNA: TGTGCCAGCAGTTCGACCGCCGGGACTAGCAGGGAGACCCAGTACTTC
V: TRBV27
D: TRBD2
J: TRBJ2-5
size: many

CDR3: CASSPSGGPNNEQFF
DNA: TGTGCCAGCAGTCCTAGCGGGGGCCCTAACAATGAGCAGTTCTTC
V: TRBV12-3/TRBV12-4
D: TRBD2
J: TRBJ2-1
size: many

CDR3: CASSQLWVSGTEAFF
DNA: TGTGCCAGCAGCCAGCTTTGGGTCTCAGGCACTGAAGCTTTCTTT
V: TRBV7-8
D: NA
J: TRBJ1-1
size: NA

CDR3: CASSLPRVGPDTDTQYF
DNA: TGTGCCAGCAGCCTCCCTCGAGTGGGGCCAGACACAGATACGCAGTATTTT
V: TRBV7-9
D: NA
J: TRBJ2-3
size: many

CDR3: CASRSGRASNQPQHF
DNA: TGTGCCAGCAGGTCCGGTCGGGCTAGCAATCAGCCCCAGCATTTT
V: TRBV7-8
D: NA
J: TRBJ1-5
size: many

CDR3: CASSQDPSGSIGANVLTF
DNA: TGCGCCAGCAGCCAAGATCCGTCAGGGTCCATTGGGGCCAACGTCCTGACTTTC
V: TRBV4-1
D: NA
J: TRBJ2-6
size: many

CDR3: CSATVLGITEKLFF
DNA: TGCAGTGCTACCGTTCTGGGGATAACTGAAAAACTGTTTTTT
V: TRBV20-1
D: NA
J: TRBJ1-4
size: NA

CDR3: CSAWDTVITDTQYF
DNA: TGCAGTGCTTGGGACACCGTAATCACAGATACGCAGTATTTT
V: TRBV20-1
D: NA
J: TRBJ2-3
size: few

CDR3: CSVQGTNEAFF
DNA: TGCAGCGTCCAAGGGACAAATGAAGCTTTCTTT
V: TRBV29-1
D: NA
J: TRBJ1-1
size: many

CDR3: CASRLGRINTGELFF
DNA: TGTGCCAGCAGATTGGGACGAATAAACACCGGGGAGCTGTTTTTT
V: TRBV27
D: NA
J: TRBJ2-2
size: NA

CDR3: CASSLGLNVASGSGEQFF
DNA: TGTGCCAGCAGCTTAGGGTTGAATGTGGCTAGCGGGAGTGGTGAGCAGTTCTTC
V: TRBV11-1
D: TRBD2
J: TRBJ2-1
size: many

CDR3: CASSLLGNTEAFF
DNA: TGTGCCAGCAGCTTATTGGGTAACACTGAAGCTTTCTTT
V: TRBV7-9
D: NA
J: TRBJ1-1
size: many

CDR3: CSVEEAGSLYEQYF
DNA: TGCAGCGTTGAAGAAGCAGGCAGTCTTTACGAGCAGTACTTC
V: TRBV29-1
D: NA
J: TRBJ2-7
size: many

CDR3: CASSLATGTNNDEQFF
DNA: TGTGCCAGCAGCTTAGCGACCGGGACAAACAACGATGAGCAGTTCTTC
V: TRBV7-9
D: NA
J: TRBJ2-1
size: NA

CDR3: CASSLWGLADNEQFF
DNA: TGTGCCAGCAGTTTATGGGGACTAGCGGACAATGAGCAGTTCTTC
V: TRBV28
D: TRBD2
J: TRBJ2-1
size: many

CDR3: CASSSTKVLADYNEQFF
DNA: TGTGCCAGCAGCTCCACTAAGGTACTAGCGGACTACAATGAGCAGTTCTTC
V: TRBV7-9
D: TRBD2
J: TRBJ2-1
size: NA

CDR3: CASSLDLDSGSGANVLTF
DNA: TGTGCCAGCAGCCTAGACCTAGATTCAGGCTCTGGGGCCAACGTCCTGACTTTC
V: TRBV11-1
D: NA
J: TRBJ2-6
size: many

CDR3: CSAQPDSSTYEQYF
DNA: TGCAGTGCGCAACCGGACAGTAGTACCTACGAGCAGTACTTC
V: TRBV20-1
D: NA
J: TRBJ2-7
size: few

CDR3: CARSPGRENTEAFF
DNA: TGTGCCAGAAGCCCGGGCAGGGAAAACACTGAAGCTTTCTTT
V: TRBV7-3
D: NA
J: TRBJ1-1
size: NA

CDR3: CASSQDYRSSYEQYF
DNA: TGCGCCAGCAGCCAAGACTACAGGAGCTCCTACGAGCAGTACTTC
V: TRBV4-3
D: NA
J: TRBJ2-7
size: many

CDR3: CASSLSPRVEQYF
DNA: TGTGCCAGCAGTTTATCACCCAGGGTCGAGCAGTACTTC
V: TRBV12-3/TRBV12-4
D: NA
J: TRBJ2-7
size: many

CDR3: CATSDSRLELTYNEQFF
DNA: TGTGCCACCAGTGACTCCAGACTAGAGTTGACCTACAATGAGCAGTTCTTC
V: TRBV24-1
D: NA
J: TRBJ2-1
size: few

CDR3: CAISESREGYEQYF
DNA: TGTGCCATCAGTGAGAGTCGGGAGGGCTACGAGCAGTACTTC
V: TRBV10-3
D: TRBD2
J: TRBJ2-7
size: few

CDR3: CASLTGPKETQYF
DNA: TGTGCCAGCCTAACAGGGCCCAAAGAGACCCAGTACTTC
V: TRBV28
D: NA
J: TRBJ2-5
size: many

CDR3: CATRLAGGGEQYF
DNA: TGTGCCACCCGGTTGGCAGGGGGGGGGGAGCAGTACTTC
V: TRBV15
D: NA
J: TRBJ2-7
size: many

CDR3: CASTPVGSYNEQFF
DNA: TGTGCCAGCACCCCGGTTGGGTCCTACAATGAGCAGTTCTTC
V: TRBV6-1
D: NA
J: TRBJ2-1
size: many

CDR3: CSARDRRAYEQYF
DNA: TGCAGTGCCAGGGACAGGCGCGCCTACGAGCAGTACTTC
V: TRBV20-1
D: TRBD1
J: TRBJ2-7
size: few

CDR3: CASSLEGHGYTF
DNA: TGCGCCAGCAGCTTGGAGGGTCATGGCTACACCTTC
V: TRBV5-1
D: NA
J: TRBJ1-2
size: many

CDR3: CASSQDKSGGAGRWLNTEAFF
DNA: TGTGCCAGCAGCCAAGATAAGTCTGGGGGGGCGGGTCGCTGGCTGAACACTGAAGCTTTCTTT
V: TRBV3-1
D: NA
J: TRBJ1-1
size: many

CDR3: CASSLEIGGDYEQYF
DNA: TGTGCTAGCAGCTTAGAAATCGGGGGGGACTACGAGCAGTACTTC
V: TRBV7-7
D: TRBD2
J: TRBJ2-7
size: few

CDR3: CASSLEHRLNTEAFF
DNA: TGTGCCAGCAGCTTAGAGCACAGGCTGAACACTGAAGCTTTCTTT
V: TRBV11-2
D: NA
J: TRBJ1-1
size: NA

CDR3: CASSSNENSYEQYF
DNA: TGTGCCAGCAGTTCTAATGAGAACTCCTACGAGCAGTACTTC
V: TRBV12-3/TRBV12-4
D: NA
J: TRBJ2-7
size: few

CDR3: CASRVQVNTGELFF
DNA: TGTGCCAGCAGAGTACAGGTGAACACCGGGGAGCTGTTTTTT
V: TRBV12-3/TRBV12-4
D: NA
J: TRBJ2-2
size: many

CDR3: CSASGFGLASSGQTQYF
DNA: TGCAGTGCTAGTGGGTTCGGGCTAGCGAGTAGCGGCCAGACCCAGTACTTC
V: TRBV20-1
D: NA
J: TRBJ2-5
size: NA

CDR3: CATSSPYGPGDAEQYF
DNA: TGTGCCACCAGCAGCCCCTATGGACCCGGAGATGCCGAGCAGTACTTC
V: TRBV15
D: NA
J: TRBJ2-7
size: many

CDR3: CAISEEEMNTEAFF
DNA: TGTGCCATCAGTGAGGAGGAGATGAACACTGAAGCTTTCTTT
V: TRBV10-3
D: NA
J: TRBJ1-1
size: many

CDR3: CASSYSMRGSLDGEQYF
DNA: TGTGCCAGCAGTTACTCGATGCGTGGTAGCTTGGATGGTGAGCAGTACTTC
V: TRBV6-5
D: NA
J: TRBJ2-7
size: few

CDR3: CASSLGVGSYNEQFF
DNA: TGTGCCAGCAGCTTGGGGGTAGGCTCCTACAATGAGCAGTTCTTC
V: TRBV5-6
D: NA
J: TRBJ2-1
size: NA

CDR3: CSAWRDLSGELFF
DNA: TGCAGTGCTTGGCGGGACCTAAGCGGGGAGCTGTTTTTT
V: TRBV20-1
D: NA
J: TRBJ2-2
size: NA